This TCR beta chain was profiled in a study of OX40 agonist ivuxolimab in advanced cancers. Study summary: Participants, 75% to 90% male, averaged roughly 60 years of age, ranging from 23 to 79.

There are 14 residues in the CDR3. Germline V CDR1 and CDR2: MNHNS, SASEGT. The V and J ends lost 1 base and 7 bases respectively, with 13 bases between them. A remark on this clone: The antigen is undetermined.

Whole-study findings and limits: With doses of 0.1 to 3.0 mg/kg, CD4+ and CD8+ blood T cells had undergone clonal expansion by week 6.

Sequenced by immunoSEQ multiplex PCR; TCRdb stores in-frame clones only, minus some. The data show around 53,000 clones, with 70% to 90% seen just once and 2.8% held by the top ten. The sequencing used CD4+ or CD8+ T cells sorted from blood, collected in a trial of the OX40 agonist ivuxolimab. This clonotype originated in an adult with an advanced solid tumor such as melanoma, head and neck, liver or kidney cancer. The chain combines TRBV6-1 with TRBJ1-2; D not certain. The CDR3 sequence: CASSEVRGSGGYTF. The CDR3 bases are TGTGCCAGCAGTGAAGTCAGAGGGTCGGGTGGCTACACCTTC.